The 11 T cell receptor beta chains reported below all come from one sample, sequenced in a study. TCRdb ran MiXCR on the RT-PCR reads and lists one entry per CDR3 protein. The sample yields hundreds of thousands of distinct CDR3 sequences, approximately 15% seen once. The sequencing sample was made of memory CD4+ T cells from blood. The receptors derive from a female donor in good health, serving as a healthy control.

The V call is TRBV7-3, the J call TRBJ1-1; 10 bases fit TRBD1. From germline, CDR1 is SGHTA and CDR2 FQGTGA. This CDR3 is built from 15 residues. After removal of 2 bases from V and 4 bases from J, the junction contained 4 bases not matched to a gene. The CDR3 is CASSLATGGVTEAFF. The DNA for the CDR3 is TGTGCCAGCAGCTTAGCGACAGGGGGCGTCACTGAAGCTTTCTTT. Drawing the rest from reference TRBV7-3 and TRBJ1-1, the complete variable domain is GAGVSQTPSNKVTEKGKYVELRCDPISGHTALYWYRQSLGQGPEFLIYFQGTGAADDSGLPNDRFFAVRPEGSVSTLKIQRTERGDSAVYLCASSLATGGVTEAFFGQGTRLTVV.

This clonotype occurred a few times. This chain joins TRBV6-2 or TRBV6-3 and TRBJ2-2; the D call may be TRBD1 or TRBD2 (5 bases each). Per the germline V gene, CDR1 is MNHEY and CDR2 is SVGEGT. There are 17 residues in the CDR3. Trimming removed 5 bases at V and 5 bases at J, with 21 bases between. As DNA, the CDR3 is TGTGCCAGCAGTCCCCGTGGGACCGCCGTCTGGACCGGGGAGCTGTTTTTT. It codes for CASSPRGTAVWTGELFF.

Ten or more counts support this clonotype. The chain has TRBV6-6 and TRBJ2-5, with 9 bases aligning to TRBD1. The CDR3 spans 14 residues. Germline-derived CDR1 and CDR2 are MNHNY and SVGAGI (reference sequence). Trimming cost V 6 bases and J 4 bases; bases outside gene matches: 6. DNA of the CDR3: TGTGCCAGCAGGCAACAGGGGGCAGGAGAGACCCAGTACTTC. Translating gives CASRQQGAGETQYF.

The chain recombines TRBV10-3 with TRBJ1-3; D is undetermined. Germline V gene data show CDR1 as ENHRY and CDR2 as SYGVKD. The CDR3 sequence is 14 residues long. V was shortened by 2 bases and J by 8 bases, with 13 bases between the two germline ends. CDR3 protein: CAISEPTFGDTIYF. Here the CDR3 DNA reads TGTGCCATCAGTGAGCCGACGTTTGGGGACACCATATATTTT.

The chain recombines TRBV7-8 with TRBJ1-1; a possible D gene is TRBD1 (5 bases). Trimming took off 2 bases at V and 4 bases at J, with 17 bases between the two ends. The CDR3 length is 16 residues. Germline lookup yields CDR1 SGHVS and CDR2 FQNEAQ. CDR3 DNA sequence: TGTGCCAGCAGCTTATCGGGGGGGGAAGGGAGCACTGAAGCTTTCTTT. Translated: CASSLSGGEGSTEAFF.

This clonotype showed up just a few times. V is TRBV20-1 and J is TRBJ2-7, with D possibly being TRBD2 (5 bases). The V gene lost 6 bases and the J gene lost 0 bases, with 15 bases spanning the gap. Germline values: CDR1 DFQATT, CDR2 SNEGSKA (reference sequence). This CDR3 comprises 14 residues. CDR3 nucleotides: TGCAGTGCCGGGCGTCCGGGGAGCTCCTACGAGCAGTACTTC. It specifies CSAGRPGSSYEQYF.

This clonotype has a handful of counts. The chain has TRBV7-9 and TRBJ2-7; a possible D gene is TRBD2 (5 bases). CDR1 SEHNR and CDR2 FQNEAQ come from the germline V gene (reference sequence). Trimming removed 5 bases from V and 3 bases from J, with 14 bases in between. CDR3 length: 14 residues. CDR3 nucleotides: TGTGCCAGCAGCACTTGGACTTCCCTCTACGAGCAGTACTTC. Residues: CASSTWTSLYEQYF. The full variable domain, its missing parts supplied by reference TRBV7-9 and TRBJ2-7, is DTGVSQNPRHKITKRGQNVTFRCDPISEHNRLYWYRQTLGQGPEFLTYFQNEAQLEKSRLLSDRFSAERPKGSFSTLEIQRTEQGDSAMYLCASSTWTSLYEQYFGPGTRLTVT.

There are a few counts of this clonotype. The chain has TRBV3-1 and TRBJ2-1, with D perhaps matching TRBD2 (6 bases). The CDR3 extends over 16 amino acids. CDR1 and CDR2 from the germline V gene are LGHDT and YNNKEL (reference sequence). Trimming cost V 1 base and J 4 bases, with 14 bases left between them. The CDR3 is CASSQGPRAGYNEQFF. The DNA of the CDR3 is TGTGCCAGCAGCCAAGGTCCTCGGGCGGGGTACAATGAGCAGTTCTTC.

The chain's CDR3 is CASSWGGAVNTEAFF. CDR3 DNA sequence: TGTGCCAGCAGCTGGGGGGGGGCCGTGAACACTGAAGCTTTCTTT. This chain uses TRBV7-2 with TRBJ1-1, with D possibly matching TRBD1 (6 bases). With 4 bases removed from V and 0 bases from J, the gap between germline ends came to 12 bases. There are 15 residues in the CDR3. Per germline, CDR1 SGHTA and CDR2 FQGNSA.

The genes are TRBV5-1 and TRBJ2-5; D is perhaps TRBD1 (6 bases). The CDR3 sequence is 13 residues long. Germline V CDR1 and CDR2: SGHRS, YFSETQ. Between the trimmed V and J ends, which lost 8 bases and 5 bases, there was a span of 16 bases. Here the CDR3 DNA reads TGCGCCAGTACACCACAGGGCGGTGAGACCCAGTACTTC. Its translation is CASTPQGGETQYF.

This clonotype appeared many times. This chain connects TRBV6-5 to TRBJ2-1; no definite D call. In germline, CDR1 is MNHEY, CDR2 SVGAGI. V was pared by 8 bases and J by 2 bases, with 13 bases between. The CDR3 sequence is 14 residues long. DNA of the CDR3: TGTGCCAGCCGGTCCCGGACCCCCTACAATGAGCAGTTCTTC. Translation gives CASRSRTPYNEQFF.